This TCR beta chain is drawn from a study of PD-1 blockade in classical Hodgkin lymphoma (dated by TCRdb to the early 2020s). Regarding the complete study: Nivolumab dosing was 3 mg/kg intravenously every 2 weeks, continuing until either disease progression or unacceptable toxicity. The study used CyTOF and TCR beta sequencing to define a peripheral blood immune signature of response to PD-1 blockade in classical Hodgkin lymphoma. Study-wide findings and limitations: Baseline diversity similar to that of newly diagnosed patients was observed in trial patients achieving complete response, whereas significantly lower diversity was observed in partial responders and progressors. The study was restricted to a single clinical trial cohort, and the causes of repertoire differences, possibly disease activity or prior therapy, were left undefined. Newly diagnosed patients were reported to have lower baseline TCR diversity than healthy donors, and relapsed/refractory patients were reported to have lower baseline TCR diversity still. CD4+ but not CD8+ TCR diversity rose significantly by C4D1 (p=0.0027 vs p=0.16), most apparent in complete responders (p=0.02). Lower diversity was seen in patients whose nivolumab began less than 1 year after ASCT, and these patients were left out of later analyses so that immune reconstitution would not confound the results.

The label giving this sample's time point can be read as: cycle 2 day 1 (C2D1) of nivolumab. All trial patients had relapsed after autologous stem cell transplantation, with cohorts A, B and C differing in prior brentuximab vedotin exposure. The trial cohort included 45 to 65 patients with relapsed/refractory classical Hodgkin lymphoma, and each patient had a best overall response of complete response, partial response or progressive disease. Trial patients were treated with single-agent nivolumab in the multi-cohort phase II CheckMate 205 trial. An independent review committee assessed best overall response by applying the 2007 International Working Group response criteria. PBMCs from the trial were collected at three points: immediately before nivolumab initiation (C1D1), and during therapy at cycle 2 day 1 and cycle 4 day 1. Peripheral blood was collected in 8 mL Vacutainer Cell Preparation Tubes, from which PBMCs were isolated by centrifugation and then cryopreserved.

The Qiagen DNeasy kit was used to extract genomic DNA both from unsorted PBMCs and from the negatively selected CD4+ and CD8+ fractions. TCR beta CDR3 regions were subjected to amplification by immunoSEQ multiplex PCR with primers that anneal to V and J segments. A synthetic immune receptor repertoire was used to minimize amplification bias, and remaining bias was computationally removed after sequencing. On the authors' methods: Repertoire diversity was quantified as the Shannon entropy index using custom Python scripts. Unsorted, CD4+ and CD8+ repertoires were examined separately, except in combined analyses, for which CD4+ and CD8+ sequences were merged in silico. A clone was considered expanded if an increase in frequency of at least 2-fold after treatment relative to C1D1 was found, and a pseudocount of 0.5 was applied to clones undetected at baseline. Clones with 0 or 1 copy at C1D1 were classified as singleton clones, and clones with 2 or more copies were classified as non-singleton clones. Clones expanded in unsorted samples were assigned a CD4+, CD8+ or unknown annotation through matching of protein sequences in sorted samples from the same patient. Wilcoxon tests on paired samples were used to test diversity changes from C1D1 to C4D1. As stored in TCRdb, this immuneACCESS dataset retains in-frame rearrangements with V and J assigned. A fraction of the clones does not appear; measured against another copy, unresolved V genes explain less than half of the discrepancy, and the remainder lacks a known reason. Clone size and the V and J calls come from that table; the DNA yielded D and trimming. The sample table records roughly 25,000 clones; roughly 78% of these occur just once. Under 14% of the sample is held by the ten biggest clonotypes.

Comment on this clone: The target of this receptor is not known. One base away there is no much larger clone; base qualities are not given.

The CDR3, cysteine through phenylalanine, is 16 amino acids long. Just the 48-base CDR3 DNA is kept, in frame starting at base 1. V is clipped by 1 base and J by 2 bases, and the sequence between their germline boundaries is 13 bases long. Looking up the germline V gene yields CDR1 LGHNA and CDR2 YNFKEQ. The specimen comprised peripheral blood mononuclear cells (PBMCs), sampled before the second cycle of nivolumab. The receptor was isolated from a human donor with classical Hodgkin lymphoma. The rearranged segments are TRBV4-2 and TRBJ2-3; tentative D gene TRBD2, with 6 bases matching. The CDR3 amino acid sequence is: CASSQGGGEPTDTQYF. The DNA sequence is as follows: TGTGCCAGCAGCCAAGGAGGAGGGGAACCCACAGATACGCAGTATTTT.